This T cell receptor beta chain was sequenced in a study of T cells expressing NK-cell markers. Overall study results and limits: Uncertainty persisted over the HCMV specificity of expanded NKG2C+ T cell clones.

TCRdb reprocessed the 5' RACE reads, with one entry per CDR3 protein and no DNA. The table for this sample gives more than 120,000 distinct CDR3 sequences. Concerning this clonotype itself: Its target is unknown.

The CDR3 sequence is 11 residues long. CDR1 SNHLY and CDR2 FYNNEI come from the germline V gene. Sequencing input: blood T cells: a sorted CD56 or NKG2C T cell subset, CD4+ or CD8+ T cells, or bulk PBMC T cells (not recorded which). The clonotype originates from a man aged 18-30 years in good health. The gene calls are TRBV2 and TRBJ2-7; TCRdb designates TRBD2, a call that cannot be tested without DNA. The CDR3 loop reads CASSEGGEQYF.